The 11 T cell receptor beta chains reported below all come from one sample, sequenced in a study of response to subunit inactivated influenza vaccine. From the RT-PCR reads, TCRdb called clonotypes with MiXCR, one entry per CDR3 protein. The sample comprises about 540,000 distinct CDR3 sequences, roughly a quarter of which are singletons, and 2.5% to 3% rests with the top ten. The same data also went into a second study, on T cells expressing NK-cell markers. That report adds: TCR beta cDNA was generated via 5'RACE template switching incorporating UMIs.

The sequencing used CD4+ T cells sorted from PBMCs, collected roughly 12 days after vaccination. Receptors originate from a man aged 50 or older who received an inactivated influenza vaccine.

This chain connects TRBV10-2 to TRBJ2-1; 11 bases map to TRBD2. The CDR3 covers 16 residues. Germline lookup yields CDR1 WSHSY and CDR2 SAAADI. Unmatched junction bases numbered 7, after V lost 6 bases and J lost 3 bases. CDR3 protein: CASRSTTSGSYNEQFF. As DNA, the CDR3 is TGCGCCAGCAGATCTACTACTAGCGGGAGCTACAATGAGCAGTTCTTC.

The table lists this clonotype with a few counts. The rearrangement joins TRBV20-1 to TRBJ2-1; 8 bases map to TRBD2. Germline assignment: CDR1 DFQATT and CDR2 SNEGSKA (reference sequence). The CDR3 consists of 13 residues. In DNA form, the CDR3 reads TGCAGCGCTGTAGCGGGAAACTACAATGAGCAGTTCTTC. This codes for CSAVAGNYNEQFF.

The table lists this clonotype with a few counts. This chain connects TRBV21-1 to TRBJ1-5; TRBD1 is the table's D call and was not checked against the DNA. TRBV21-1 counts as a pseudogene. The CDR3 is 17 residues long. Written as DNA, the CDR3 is TGTGCCAGCAGCAAAGCCTTTGGACAGGGTGGCAATCAGCCCCAGCATTTT. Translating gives CASSKAFGQGGNQPQHF.

CDR3 DNA: TGTGCCAGCAGTGGTCTGTACAGGGAAAACATTCAGTACTTC. It yields the protein CASSGLYRENIQYF. J is TRBJ2-4 and V is TRBV28; a weak D match, TRBD1 (6 bases). CDR3 length: 14 amino acids. The germline V gene encodes CDR1 MDHEN and CDR2 SYDVKM. V dropped 5 bases and J dropped 5 bases, with 13 bases sitting between them.

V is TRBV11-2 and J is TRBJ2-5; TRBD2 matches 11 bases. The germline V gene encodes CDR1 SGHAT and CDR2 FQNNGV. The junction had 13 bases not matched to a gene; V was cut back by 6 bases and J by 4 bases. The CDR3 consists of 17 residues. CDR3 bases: TGTGCCAGCAGGAGACCGGGACTAGCGGTTTACCGAGAGACCCAGTACTTC. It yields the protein CASRRPGLAVYRETQYF.

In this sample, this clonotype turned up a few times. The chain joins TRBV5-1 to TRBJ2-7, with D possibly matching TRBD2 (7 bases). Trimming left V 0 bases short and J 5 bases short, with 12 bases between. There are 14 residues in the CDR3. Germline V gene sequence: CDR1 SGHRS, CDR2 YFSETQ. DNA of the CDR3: TGCGCCAGCAGCTTGGGCGGGGGCTGGGACGAGCAGTACTTC. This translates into CASSLGGGWDEQYF.

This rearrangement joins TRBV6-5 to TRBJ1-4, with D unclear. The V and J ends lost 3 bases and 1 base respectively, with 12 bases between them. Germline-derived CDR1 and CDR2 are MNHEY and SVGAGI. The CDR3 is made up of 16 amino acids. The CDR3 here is CASSYSPGKTNEKLFF. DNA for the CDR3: TGTGCCAGCAGTTATTCTCCGGGGAAAACTAATGAAAAACTGTTTTTT.

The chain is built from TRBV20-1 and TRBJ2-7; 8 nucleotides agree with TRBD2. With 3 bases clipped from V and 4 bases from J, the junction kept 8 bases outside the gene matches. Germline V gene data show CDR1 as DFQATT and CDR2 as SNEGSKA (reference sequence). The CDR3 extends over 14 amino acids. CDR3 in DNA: TGCAGTGCTAGCTTAACGGGAGGGGGGTACGAGCAGTACTTC. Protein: CSASLTGGGYEQYF.

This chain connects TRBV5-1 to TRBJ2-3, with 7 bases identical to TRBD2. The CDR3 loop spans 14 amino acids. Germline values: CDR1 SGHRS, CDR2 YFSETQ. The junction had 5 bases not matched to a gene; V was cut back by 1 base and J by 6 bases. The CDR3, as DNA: TGCGCCAGCAGCTTGAGCTCCGGGAGGGATACGCAGTATTTT. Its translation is CASSLSSGRDTQYF.

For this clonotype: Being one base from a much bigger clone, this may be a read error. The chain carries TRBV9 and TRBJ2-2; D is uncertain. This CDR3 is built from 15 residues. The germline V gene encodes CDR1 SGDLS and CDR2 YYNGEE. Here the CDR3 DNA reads TGTGCCGGCAGCGTAGACGGGCCCAACACCGGGGAGCTGTTTTTT. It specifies CAGSVDGPNTGELFF.

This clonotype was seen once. The CDR3 spells CASSFGTANEQFF. CDR3 bases: TGCGCCAGCAGCTTCGGGACCGCTAATGAGCAGTTCTTC. This rearrangement joins TRBV5-1 to TRBJ2-1; perhaps D is TRBD1 or TRBD2 (5 bases each). In germline, CDR1 is SGHRS, CDR2 YFSETQ. The CDR3 contains 13 residues. Trimming took 2 bases from V and 7 from J, leaving 10 bases between them.